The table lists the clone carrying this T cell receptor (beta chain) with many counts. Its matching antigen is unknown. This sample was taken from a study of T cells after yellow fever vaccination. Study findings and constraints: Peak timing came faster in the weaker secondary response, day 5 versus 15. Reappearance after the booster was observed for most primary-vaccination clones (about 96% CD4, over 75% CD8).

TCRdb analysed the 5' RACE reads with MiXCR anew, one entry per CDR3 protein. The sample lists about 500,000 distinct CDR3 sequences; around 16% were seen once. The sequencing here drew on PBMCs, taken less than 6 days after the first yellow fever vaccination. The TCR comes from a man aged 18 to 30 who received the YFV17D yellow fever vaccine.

The CDR3 nucleotides read TGTGCCAGCAGCCAAGATGTGGTGCGGGACAGACAAGAGACCCAGTACTTC. It specifies CASSQDVVRDRQETQYF. The rearrangement uses TRBV14 and TRBJ2-5; D is possibly TRBD1 (7 bases). The CDR3 has 17 residues. Germline V gene lookup returns CDR1 SGHDN and CDR2 FVKESK. The V gene lost 0 bases and the J gene lost 2 bases, with 16 bases spanning the gap.